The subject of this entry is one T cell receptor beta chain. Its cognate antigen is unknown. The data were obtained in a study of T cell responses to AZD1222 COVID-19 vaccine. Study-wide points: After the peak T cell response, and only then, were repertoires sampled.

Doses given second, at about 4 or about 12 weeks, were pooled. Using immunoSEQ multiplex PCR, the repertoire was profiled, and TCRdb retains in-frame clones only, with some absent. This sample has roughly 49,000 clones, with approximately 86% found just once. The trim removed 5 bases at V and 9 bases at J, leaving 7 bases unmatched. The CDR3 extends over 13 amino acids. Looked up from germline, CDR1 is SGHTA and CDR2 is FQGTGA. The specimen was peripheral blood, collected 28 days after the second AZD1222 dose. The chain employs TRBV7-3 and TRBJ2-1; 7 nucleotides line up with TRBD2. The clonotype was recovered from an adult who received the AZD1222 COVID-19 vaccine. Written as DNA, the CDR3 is TGTGCCAGCAGCCCCGGACTAGTCGGTGAGCAGTTCTTC. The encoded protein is CASSPGLVGEQFF.